Below, one T cell receptor beta chain is given with its context. The antigen remains undetermined. The record originates from a study of T cell responses to AZD1222 COVID-19 vaccine. Findings and caveats of the study: Donors were largely white British and mainly female; clonal diversity was possibly underestimated. Repertoires were sampled only after the peak T cell response. The CD4 TCRs associated with vaccination extended across spike and predominated at 160-218 and 743-854. Among those given AZD1222, only 6 or 7 were seropositive at baseline.

Profiled with immunoSEQ multiplex PCR; TCRdb holds only in-frame clones, not every one. This table has some 100,000 clones, about 90% appearing once. Germline values: CDR1 LGHDT, CDR2 YNNKEL (reference sequence). V was pared by 4 bases and J by 4 bases, with 3 bases of the junction left unmatched. The CDR3 runs to 14 residues. The gene calls are TRBV3-1 (or the pseudogene TRBV3-2) and TRBJ2-7, with 11 bases matching TRBD2. The sample consisted of peripheral blood, taken on day 0 of AZD1222 vaccination. The clonotype was recovered from an adult in good health. The CDR3, as DNA: TGTGCCAGCAGCCGGACTAGCGGGCCTTACGAGCAGTACTTC. Encoded protein: CASSRTSGPYEQYF.